The 19 T cell receptor beta chains reported below all come from one sample, sequenced in a study of early T cells in non-severe SARS-CoV-2 infection. Each CDR3 protein is one row after TCRdb ran MiXCR on the 5' RACE reads. The data contain some 70,000 distinct CDR3 sequences, approximately 12% of them singletons. The sample consisted of whole blood. All receptors derive from an adult who was a healthcare worker with PCR-confirmed SARS-CoV-2 infection or an uninfected control (not recorded which).

This sequence joins TRBV29-1 and TRBJ2-5; possible D gene TRBD1, 5 bases. Germline assignment: CDR1 SQVTM and CDR2 ANQGSEA. Deletions cut 1 base from V and 7 bases from J, with 13 bases between. The CDR3 loop spans 13 amino acids. The CDR3 nucleotides read TGCAGCGTTGAAGGCCAGGGCCATGGGACCCAGTACTTC. Protein sequence: CSVEGQGHGTQYF.

This clonotype was observed a few times. Mismatch with germline at one junction end may stem from a read error. The rearrangement links TRBV29-1 to TRBJ2-3, with D possibly matching TRBD1 (5 bases). The germline gives CDR1 SQVTM, CDR2 ANQGSEA. The CDR3 loop spans 12 amino acids. CDR3 residues: CSFEGAVDTQYF. The CDR3 DNA follows: TGCAGCTTTGAAGGGGCCGTTGATACGCAGTATTTT.

This clonotype was counted between two and nine times. The rearrangement uses TRBV9 and TRBJ1-5; no definite D call. The CDR3 sequence is 14 residues long. V lost 3 bases and J lost 1, with 8 bases in between. The V gene's germline CDR1 is SGDLS and CDR2 YYNGEE. The CDR3 DNA reads as TGTGCCAGCAGCGGTGGGCAGAGCAATCAGCCCCAGCATTTT. Its translation is CASSGGQSNQPQHF.

There are many counts of this clonotype. The chain carries TRBV29-1 and TRBJ2-7; 7 positions match TRBD1. CDR3 length: 12 residues. Trimming cost V 7 bases and J 5 bases; bases outside gene matches: 8. CDR1 and CDR2 (germline): SQVTM, ANQGSEA. As DNA, the CDR3 is TGCAGCGCCCTGACAGGGAGAAACGAGCAGTACTTC. Translating it yields CSALTGRNEQYF.

This clonotype turned up a few times. This sequence joins TRBV5-1 and TRBJ2-5; 10 positions match TRBD1. The CDR3 is made up of 16 amino acids. Germline lookup yields CDR1 SGHRS and CDR2 YFSETQ. V lost 4 bases to trimming and J lost 5 bases; unmatched junction nucleotides: 11. Here the CDR3 reads CASSGPGTGVLETQYF. The CDR3 region has the DNA TGCGCCAGCAGCGGACCCGGGACAGGGGTTTTGGAGACCCAGTACTTC.

This clonotype was seen ten or more times. This chain links TRBV7-6 with TRBJ2-2; no clear D. V gave up 0 bases and J gave up 4 bases, with 3 bases separating them. In germline, CDR1 is SGHVS, CDR2 FNYEAQ. The CDR3 is 13 residues long. DNA for the CDR3: TGTGCCAGCAGCTTAGCGGGCACCGGGGAGCTGTTTTTT. Its protein product is CASSLAGTGELFF.

This clonotype was picked up many times. The chain uses TRBV12-3 or TRBV12-4 and TRBJ2-1; tentatively, D is TRBD2 (5 bases). The CDR3 spans 16 residues. The V and J ends lost 6 bases and 0 bases respectively, with 15 bases between them. The CDR3 DNA follows: TGTGCCAGCAGGACAAAAGTCACTAGCTCCTACAATGAGCAGTTCTTC. Protein product: CASRTKVTSSYNEQFF.

In its sample, this clonotype was seen a few times. This chain joins TRBV28 and TRBJ2-7; 11 nucleotides align to TRBD2. Germline CDR1 MDHEN, CDR2 SYDVKM. The CDR3 is 15 amino acids. The ends lost 5 bases at V and 4 bases at J; junction bases unmatched: 7. Here the CDR3 DNA reads TGTGCCAGCAGTGAACTAGCGGGAGCGCCTTACGAGCAGTACTTC. It specifies CASSELAGAPYEQYF.

The rearrangement uses TRBV2 and TRBJ2-6; TRBD1 matches 10 bases. After removal of 7 bases from V and 0 bases from J, the junction contained 6 bases not matched to a gene. CDR1 is SNHLY and CDR2 is FYNNEI in the germline V gene. The CDR3 covers 17 residues. The CDR3 protein is CASIMGQGYSGANVLTF. The CDR3 DNA follows: TGTGCCAGCATTATGGGACAGGGGTACTCTGGGGCCAACGTCCTGACTTTC.

The chain's CDR3 is CASSIGAGGTGELFF. CDR3 nucleotide sequence: TGTGCCAGTAGTATAGGGGCAGGGGGCACCGGGGAGCTGTTTTTT. The V call is TRBV19, the J call TRBJ2-2; 7 bases align to TRBD1. In germline, CDR1 is LNHDA, CDR2 SQIVND (reference sequence). The CDR3 totals 15 residues. The trim removed 1 base at V and 4 bases at J, leaving 3 bases unmatched.

This clonotype has a count of ten or more. This chain uses TRBV11-1 with TRBJ2-5; the D is unclear. The V and J ends lost 4 bases and 4 bases respectively, with 10 bases between them. CDR3 length equals 13 residues. CDR1 and CDR2 (germline): SGHAT, FQDESV (reference sequence). The DNA for the CDR3 is TGTGCCAGCAGCTCCGGACGGCGAGAGACCCAGTACTTC. Translating gives CASSSGRRETQYF.

This chain uses TRBV9 with TRBJ2-7; 9 nucleotides match TRBD1. Trimming at V came to 0 bases and at J to 1 base, leaving 5 bases not matched to a gene. This CDR3 region has 16 residues. Germline V CDR1 and CDR2: SGDLS, YYNGEE. The CDR3 sequence: CASSVEGTGISYEQYF. CDR3 coding DNA: TGTGCCAGCAGCGTAGAAGGGACAGGGATATCCTACGAGCAGTACTTC.

This clonotype was observed a few times. The chain combines TRBV28 with TRBJ1-2; D gene ambiguous. Germline-derived CDR1 and CDR2 are MDHEN and SYDVKM. V lost 2 bases to trimming and J lost 8 bases, with 9 bases between them. The CDR3 is 12 amino acids. DNA of the CDR3: TGTGCCAGCAGTTTACGCACGTGGGGCTACACCTTC. Protein product: CASSLRTWGYTF.

This clonotype has just a few counts. The rearrangement joins TRBV6-2 or TRBV6-3 to TRBJ1-5; D perhaps matches TRBD1 (5 bases). Germline V gene data show CDR1 as MNHEY and CDR2 as SVGEGT. V dropped 7 bases and J dropped 0 bases, with 16 bases sitting between them. This CDR3 has 16 residues. The CDR3 nucleotides read TGTGCCAGCAAGACTACGACAGTCCGTAGCAATCAGCCCCAGCATTTT. Translation gives CASKTTTVRSNQPQHF.

This clonotype was detected ten times or more. The chain combines TRBV29-1 with TRBJ2-3; TRBD1 agrees at 7 bases. With 7 bases clipped from V and 1 base from J, the junction kept 14 bases outside the gene matches. Germline V CDR1 and CDR2: SQVTM, ANQGSEA. This CDR3 is built from 16 residues. In nucleotides, the CDR3 is TGCAGCGGAGGAGGATTAGGGGGCGCGGGCACAGATACGCAGTATTTT. This sequence encodes CSGGGLGGAGTDTQYF.

This clonotype was counted only a few times. V usage is TRBV18 and J usage is TRBJ2-7; D unresolved. The CDR3 totals 12 residues. Looked up from germline, CDR1 is KGHSH and CDR2 is LQKENI. Trimming pared 4 bases from V and 3 bases from J, leaving 7 bases between. As DNA, the CDR3 is TGTGCCAGCTCACGTGAGAGCTACGAGCAGTACTTC. Protein: CASSRESYEQYF.

This clonotype was recorded many times. The rearrangement uses TRBV25-1 and TRBJ2-5; TRBD2 aligns across 9 bases. With V trimmed by 3 bases and J by 5 bases, 7 bases remained unmatched. Germline V gives CDR1 MGHDK, CDR2 SYGVNS. The CDR3 spans 15 residues. CDR3: CASSDPTSGEETQYF. The CDR3 DNA sequence: TGTGCCAGCAGTGATCCGACTAGCGGAGAGGAGACCCAGTACTTC.

Ten or more counts support this clonotype. The genes are TRBV29-1 and TRBJ2-3; tentative D call: TRBD2 (6 bases). Trimming shortened V by 3 bases and J by 6 bases, and 13 bases separated the two germline ends. Germline loops: CDR1 SQVTM, CDR2 ANQGSEA. CDR3 size: 13 residues. Here the CDR3 reads CSVDRGRADTQYF. The CDR3 DNA is TGCAGCGTTGATCGGGGGAGAGCCGATACGCAGTATTTT.

The table lists this clonotype with many counts. The chain has TRBV5-1 and TRBJ2-1; 7 bases line up with TRBD1. Looked up from germline, CDR1 is SGHRS and CDR2 is YFSETQ. This CDR3 has 12 amino acids. The junction had 3 bases not matched to a gene; V was cut back by 4 bases and J by 8 bases. The DNA of the CDR3 is TGCGCCAGCAGCCCTACAGGGGATGAGCAGTTCTTC. Protein product: CASSPTGDEQFF.